The 15 T cell receptor beta chains listed next were all sequenced from one sample in a study of molecular identifiers for immune sequencing clone quantification. TCRdb independently ran MiXCR on the PCR reads; one entry per CDR3 protein. In the table there are more than 550,000 distinct CDR3 sequences, 25% of which are singletons. Sequencing was carried out using naive CD8+ T cells from blood, with Jurkat cell RNA spiked in. Documented subset: FACS-sorted CD8+CD4-CCR7+CD45RA+ naive T cells. Source of these receptors: a human donor in good health. Some libraries in this study had Jurkat cell RNA spiked in.

V and J are TRBV7-6 and TRBJ2-7, with TRBD1 identical over 8 bases. Looked up from germline, CDR1 is SGHVS and CDR2 is FNYEAQ. CDR3 length: 22 amino acids. V lost 5 bases and J lost 5; bases outside the gene matches: 32. The CDR3 DNA follows: TGTGCCAGCAGCCTATACACTCCTTCCGTTAACCCACCGGACAGGGCGGGGCACGAGCAGTACTTC. Encoded protein: CASSLYTPSVNPPDRAGHEQYF.

This clonotype was counted at least ten times. As DNA, the CDR3 is TGTGCCAGCAGCTTGGATCCACTAAGCTCCTACGAGCAGTACTTC. Amino acids: CASSLDPLSSYEQYF. The V gene is TRBV5-6, the J gene TRBJ2-7; no reliable D call. Trimming took 0 bases from V and 0 from J, leaving 10 bases between them. CDR3 length equals 15 residues. CDR1 and CDR2 (germline): SGHDT, YYEEEE.

A note on this clonotype: One end of the junction fails to match germline, which may point to a read error. The rearrangement joins TRBV3-1 to TRBJ2-7; possibly TRBD1 for D (6 bases). The germline gives CDR1 LGHDT, CDR2 YNNKEL (reference sequence). CDR3 size: 12 residues. The CDR3 here is CASQGPHYEQSF. The CDR3 nucleotides are TGCGCCAGTCAGGGGCCCCACTACGAGCAGTCCTTC.

This clonotype was seen a single time. Compared with germline, one end of the junction differs, possibly owing to a read error. This sequence joins TRBV7-9 and TRBJ2-5; D call uncertain. This CDR3 has 13 residues. The V gene's germline CDR1 is SEHNR and CDR2 FQNEAQ (reference sequence). CDR3 protein: CASSLGLQATQYF. CDR3 sequence (DNA): TGTGCCAGCAGTCTCGGGCTCCAAGCGACCCAGTACTTC. Drawing the rest from reference TRBV7-9 and TRBJ2-5, the complete variable domain is DTGVSQNPRHKITKRGQNVTFRCDPISEHNRLYWYRQTLGQGPEFLTYFQNEAQLEKSRLLSDRFSAERPKGSFSTLEIQRTEQGDSAMYLCASSLGLQATQYFGPGTRLLVL.

This clonotype was recorded at least ten times. The chain combines TRBV7-6 with TRBJ2-2; 16 bases map to TRBD2. J lost 8 bases, V lost 4 bases, and 7 bases had no gene match. Germline V gene data show CDR1 as SGHVS and CDR2 as FNYEAQ. CDR3 length: 17 residues. Written as DNA, the CDR3 is TGTGCCAGCAGCTCAACCGGGACTAGCGGGAGGGCTGGGGAGCTGTTTTTT. Encoded protein: CASSSTGTSGRAGELFF.

Concerning this clonotype: One junction end disagrees with the germline gene, perhaps due to a read error. The DNA for the CDR3 is TGTGCTGGTGGTTTTGGGTTAGAAGCTTTCTTT. Residues: CAGGFGLEAFF. The rearrangement links TRBV12-5 to TRBJ1-1; D gene ambiguous. The CDR3 totals 11 residues. Germline-derived CDR1 and CDR2 are LGHNT and FRNRAP.

In regard to this clonotype: This may come from a read error, since a much larger clone is one base off. The rearrangement uses TRBV4-2 and TRBJ2-7; D not resolved. CDR1 and CDR2 (germline): LGHNA, YNFKEQ. V lost 4 bases and J lost 3, with 25 bases in between. The CDR3 extends over 18 amino acids. The CDR3 here is CASSPQRLEHSPLYEQYF. The CDR3 bases are TGTGCCAGCAGCCCGCAAAGACTGGAGCACTCCCCCCTCTACGAGCAGTACTTC.

This clonotype was recorded a few times. V is TRBV27 and J is TRBJ2-3, with D tentatively TRBD2 (5 bases). V was trimmed by 1 base and J by 0 bases, leaving 8 bases between them. This CDR3 spans 15 amino acids. Germline-derived CDR1 and CDR2 are MNHEY and SMNVEV (reference sequence). The CDR3 region has the DNA TGTGCCAGCAGTTTATTGCGGGTTAGCACAGATACGCAGTATTTT. It codes for CASSLLRVSTDTQYF.

This clonotype occurred many times. This rearrangement joins TRBV12-5 to TRBJ2-5, with TRBD2 matching 15 bases. The CDR3 consists of 19 residues. Germline assignment: CDR1 LGHNT and CDR2 FRNRAP. J gave up 2 bases and V 3 bases, and 10 bases lay outside the gene matches. The CDR3 region is CASGLPGLAGGEWQETQYF. CDR3 DNA sequence: TGTGCTAGTGGTTTACCGGGACTAGCGGGAGGAGAGTGGCAAGAGACCCAGTACTTC.

With regard to this clonotype: A read error is possible here, since a much larger clone lies one base away. The V gene is TRBV5-1, the J gene TRBJ2-6; possible D gene TRBD2, 5 bases. The CDR3 sequence is 16 residues long. CDR1 is SGHRS, CDR2 YFSETQ, per germline. The V end was cut by 4 bases, the J end by 3 bases, with 14 bases between. The CDR3 nucleotides read TGCGCCAGCAGCGCAGAGGGCGCAAGTGGGGCCAACGTCCTGACTTTC. Amino acids: CASSAEGASGANVLTF.

This clonotype was detected a few times. The genes are TRBV7-2 and TRBJ1-6; D gene unclear. Trimming took off 5 bases at V and 2 bases at J, with 16 bases between the two ends. The CDR3 loop spans 17 amino acids. Looked up from germline, CDR1 is SGHTA and CDR2 is FQGNSA. CDR3 loop: CASSRTGAGAYNSPLHF. The CDR3, as DNA: TGTGCCAGCAGCCGGACGGGAGCCGGTGCCTATAATTCACCCCTCCACTTT.

Worth noting for this clonotype: A read error is possible here, since a much larger clone lies one base away. The J gene is TRBJ2-3, the V gene TRBV28; perhaps TRBD1 as D (7 bases). Trimming took off 6 bases at V and 0 bases at J, with 16 bases between the two ends. The CDR3 runs 16 residues. The germline CDR1 and CDR2 sequences are MDHEN and SYDVKM. CDR3 in DNA: TGTGCCAGCAGGTCACAGGGGACTGTCAGCACAGATACGCAGTATTTT. Protein sequence: CASRSQGTVSTDTQYF.

This clonotype turned up a few times. The rearrangement joins TRBV6-2 or TRBV6-3 to TRBJ2-7, with D possibly TRBD2 on 7 matching bases. The CDR3 totals 13 residues. With 10 bases removed from V and 3 bases from J, the gap between germline ends came to 16 bases. Per germline, CDR1 MNHEY and CDR2 SVGEGT. CDR3 residues: CATCRGAIYEQYF. CDR3 bases: TGTGCCACCTGTCGGGGGGCTATCTACGAGCAGTACTTC.

The J gene is TRBJ1-6, the V gene TRBV25-1; perhaps TRBD1 as D (5 bases). This CDR3 has 18 residues. The germline V gene encodes CDR1 MGHDK and CDR2 SYGVNS. V lost 2 bases and J lost 8, with 22 bases in between. This chain's CDR3 is CASSEAGAGRIGDSPLHF. For the CDR3, the DNA is TGTGCCAGCAGTGAAGCCGGGGCAGGGAGGATAGGTGATTCACCCCTCCACTTT.

The genes are TRBV10-3 and TRBJ1-5; 10 bases fit TRBD1. Trimming at V came to 7 bases and at J to 5 bases, leaving 8 bases not matched to a gene. CDR3 length: 15 amino acids. CDR1 is ENHRY and CDR2 is SYGVKD in the germline V gene. CDR3 sequence: CAIKAGTGAYQPQHF. As DNA, the CDR3 is TGTGCCATCAAGGCCGGGACAGGGGCATATCAGCCCCAGCATTTT.